Listed below are T cell receptor beta chains from one sample, sequenced in a study of T cells in Graves' hyperthyroidism and ophthalmopathy. TCRdb redid the calling of the multiplex PCR reads with MiXCR, one entry per CDR3 protein. The table records about 380,000 distinct CDR3 sequences, about a fifth of them present only once. The specimen sequenced was blood. All receptors derive from a man between 18 and 29 years old with Graves' ophthalmopathy. Both conserved end residues are part of each CDR3. A D gene is named only where the DNA matches it firmly. Size values are once, few and many counts, or a class for expanded clones, and some rows have none.

cdr3_length | d_call | j_call | clone_size | v_call | cdr3_aa | cdr3_nt
15 | - | TRBJ1-1 | many | TRBV9 | CASSGSNTLNTEAFF | TGTGCCAGCAGCGGGAGTAACACCCTAAACACTGAAGCTTTCTTT
17 | - | TRBJ1-6 | many | TRBV10-3 | CAISIRQIDSYNSPLHF | TGTGCCATCAGTATAAGACAGATTGACTCCTATAATTCACCCCTCCACTTT
15 | TRBD1 | TRBJ2-7 | many | TRBV28 | CASTTAGQGAYEQYF | TGTGCCAGCACCACCGCGGGACAGGGGGCCTACGAGCAGTACTTC
14 | TRBD1 | TRBJ1-1 | - | TRBV19 | CASSPGQVRSEAFF | TGTGCCAGTAGCCCCGGACAGGTTCGGTCTGAAGCTTTCTTT
12 | - | TRBJ1-2 | - | TRBV20-1 | CSAIWTVNGYTF | TGCAGTGCTATATGGACAGTGAATGGCTACACCTTC
13 | TRBD1 | TRBJ1-6 | - | TRBV4-1 | CASRGTGGPLFHF | TGCGCCAGCAGGGGGACAGGGGGCCCTTTGTTCCACTTT
11 | - | TRBJ2-5 | few | TRBV20-1 | CSTGAYGMGYF | TGCAGTACCGGCGCATATGGGATGGGGTACTTC
18 | - | TRBJ2-1 | - | TRBV5-1 | CASSSSVWRDLSYNEQFF | TGCGCCAGCAGCAGCAGCGTTTGGCGGGATCTCTCCTACAATGAGCAGTTCTTC
15 | TRBD1 | TRBJ1-2 | many | TRBV11-2 | CASSFTLDRGYGYTF | TGTGCCAGCAGCTTCACTCTGGACAGGGGCTATGGCTACACCTTC
17 | - | TRBJ2-3 | - | TRBV5-6 | CASSFQSTRPPTDTQYF | TGTGCCAGCAGCTTTCAATCAACCCGACCACCCACAGATACGCAGTATTTT
13 | - | TRBJ2-5 | many | TRBV11-1 | CASSLAGLETQYF | TGTGCCAGCAGCTTGGCGGGGTTGGAGACCCAGTACTTC
15 | - | TRBJ1-2 | - | TRBV30 | CAWKGGNRVGDGYTF | TGTGCCTGGAAGGGGGGGAACAGGGTGGGTGATGGCTACACCTTC
10 | - | TRBJ2-5 | many | TRBV2 | CASSTETQYF | TGTGCCAGCAGTACGGAGACCCAGTACTTC
13 | - | TRBJ1-2 | - | TRBV4-2 | CASSQRTNYGYTF | TGTGCCAGCAGCCAACGGACAAACTATGGCTACACCTTC
13 | - | TRBJ1-1 | many | TRBV2 | CASSEGRQLEAFF | TGTGCCAGCAGTGAAGGCCGACAGCTTGAAGCTTTCTTT
16 | - | TRBJ2-7 | few | TRBV15 | CATSRDRGGVVYEQYF | TGTGCCACCAGCAGAGATAGAGGGGGTGTAGTCTACGAGCAGTACTTC
14 | TRBD1 | TRBJ2-7 | many | TRBV10-3 | CAIMSGQGVGEQYF | TGTGCCATCATGTCGGGACAGGGGGTTGGCGAGCAGTACTTC
12 | - | TRBJ1-1 | many | TRBV25-1 | CASSEGSKEAFF | TGTGCCAGCAGTGAAGGATCCAAGGAAGCTTTCTTT
16 | - | TRBJ1-4 | few | TRBV5-8 | CASSLASGGTNEKLFF | TGTGCCAGCAGCTTGGCTTCGGGGGGGACTAATGAAAAACTGTTTTTT
14 | - | TRBJ2-7 | many | TRBV12-3/TRBV12-4 | CASSTSWTVREQYF | TGTGCCAGCAGTACGTCTTGGACAGTACGAGAGCAGTACTTC
14 | TRBD2 | TRBJ2-5 | - | TRBV13 | CASSTERGQETQYF | TGTGCCAGCAGCACCGAGCGGGGCCAAGAGACCCAGTACTTC
13 | - | TRBJ2-3 | many | TRBV7-3 | CASSSTYKDTQYF | TGTGCCAGCAGCTCGACTTATAAAGATACGCAGTATTTT
13 | - | TRBJ1-4 | few | TRBV11-2 | CASSLREQLELFF | TGTGCCAGCAGCTTACGGGAACAGCTTGAACTGTTTTTT
12 | - | TRBJ2-2 | - | TRBV12-3/TRBV12-4 | CASSWGAGELFF | TGTGCCAGCAGTTGGGGGGCCGGGGAGCTGTTTTTT
14 | - | TRBJ1-2 | few | TRBV7-9 | CASSNKTGGDGYTF | TGTGCCAGCAGCAATAAGACAGGAGGGGATGGCTACACCTTC
12 | - | TRBJ2-1 | many | TRBV7-2 | CASSFLLFEQFF | TGTGCCAGCAGCTTTCTTTTGTTTGAGCAGTTCTTC
15 | TRBD1 | TRBJ2-1 | many | TRBV7-6 | CASSGWGQGVDEQFF | TGTGCCAGCAGCGGATGGGGACAGGGTGTGGATGAGCAGTTCTTC